The next 10 T cell receptor beta chains were all read from a single sample in a study of blood T cells in healthy people across ages. The second PCR ran about 6 to 12 cycles with a sample-barcoded 5' primer and J-beta primers. A single record per CDR3 protein comes from TCRdb applying MiXCR to the 5' RACE reads. In the table there are some 710,000 distinct CDR3 sequences, over 20% of which are singletons. The sequenced sample was blood. These receptors were obtained from a man aged 65 to 79 in good health.

The chain combines TRBV28 with TRBJ1-3, with a possible D match to TRBD1 (5 bases). CDR3 size: 14 residues. Germline values: CDR1 MDHEN, CDR2 SYDVKM. V dropped 2 bases and J dropped 8 bases, with 13 bases sitting between them. In nucleotides, the CDR3 is TGTGCCAGCAGTTTACCAGGGTGGAGGGACACCATATATTTT. Translating it yields CASSLPGWRDTIYF.

This clonotype was counted between two and nine times. CDR3 DNA sequence: TGCGCCAGCAGCTCAGCAGCGGACAGAGGTGGCGACATTCAGTACTTC. It specifies CASSSAADRGGDIQYF. The gene calls are TRBV5-1 and TRBJ2-4; TRBD1 might be the D (6 bases). The V and J ends lost 3 bases and 8 bases respectively, with 21 bases between them. Looked up from germline, CDR1 is SGHRS and CDR2 is YFSETQ. The CDR3 sequence is 16 residues long.

The chain employs TRBV3-1 and TRBJ2-5; 12 positions agree with TRBD2. The CDR3 runs 16 residues. CDR1 is LGHDT, CDR2 YNNKEL, per germline (reference sequence). The J segment lost 5 bases and the V segment lost 2 bases, leaving 6 bases of the junction unmatched. CDR3 sequence: CASSQNAGTSGETQYF. CDR3 sequence (DNA): TGTGCCAGCAGCCAAAACGCCGGGACTAGCGGGGAGACCCAGTACTTC.

V is TRBV20-1 and J is TRBJ2-7; the D is unclear. The germline V gene has CDR1 DFQATT and CDR2 SNEGSKA (reference sequence). V lost 3 bases and J 6 bases, leaving 9 bases between the germline ends. CDR3 length equals 11 residues. The DNA for the CDR3 is TGCAGTGCTAGCCGGGTGCGCGAGCAGTACTTC. The encoded protein is CSASRVREQYF.

This clonotype was detected only a few times. This chain joins TRBV28 and TRBJ1-3; TRBD1 matches 9 bases. The CDR3 covers 17 residues. Trimming removed 5 bases from V and 1 base from J; junction bases left unmatched: 9. The germline gives CDR1 MDHEN, CDR2 SYDVKM. The CDR3 nucleotides read TGTGCCAGCAGTCTCTCCACAGGGGGCGTATCTGGAAACACCATATATTTT. It translates to CASSLSTGGVSGNTIYF.

For this clonotype: At one end, the junction sequence differs from germline, possibly due to a read error. The chain links TRBV20-1 to TRBJ2-1; D is unclear. This CDR3 region has 15 residues. The germline gives CDR1 DFQATT, CDR2 SNEGSKA (reference sequence). In DNA, the CDR3 is TGCAGTGCCTTCACGGTGTCTTCCTCCTACAATGAGCAGCTCTTC. Its protein is CSAFTVSSSYNEQLF.

This clonotype occurred once. The chain uses TRBV20-1 and TRBJ2-1; TRBD2 matches at 7 bases. J was trimmed by 0 bases and V by 6 bases; bases with no gene match: 8. The CDR3 is 15 amino acids. Germline V gives CDR1 DFQATT, CDR2 SNEGSKA (reference sequence). The CDR3 DNA sequence: TGCAGTGCGGCGGGAGTACCGCCCTCCTACAATGAGCAGTTCTTC. Its translation is CSAAGVPPSYNEQFF.

This clonotype was detected many times. The chain employs TRBV30 and TRBJ2-4; 9 bases are shared with TRBD2. Germline assignment: CDR1 GTSNPN and CDR2 SVGIG (reference sequence). The CDR3 has 12 amino acids. Unmatched junction bases numbered 5, after V lost 6 bases and J lost 8 bases. In DNA form, the CDR3 reads TGTGCCTGCCAAGCGGGGGGAGACATTCAGTACTTC. This encodes CACQAGGDIQYF.

J is TRBJ1-2 and V is TRBV7-8, with 11 bases identical to TRBD1. From germline, CDR1 is SGHVS and CDR2 FQNEAQ. CDR3 size: 15 residues. After removal of 5 bases from V and 3 bases from J, the junction contained 5 bases not matched to a gene. CDR3 DNA sequence: TGTGCCAGCAGCCCAGGGACAGGGGGATACTATGGCTACACCTTC. Its translation: CASSPGTGGYYGYTF.

This clonotype was recorded only once. The rearrangement joins TRBV20-1 to TRBJ1-4; D remains unclear. In germline, CDR1 is DFQATT, CDR2 SNEGSKA (reference sequence). The V end was cut by 4 bases, the J end by 11 bases, with 11 bases between. The CDR3 is 11 residues long. As DNA, the CDR3 is TGCAGTGCTACGGACGGGCGGAAACTGTTTTTT. This translates into CSATDGRKLFF.